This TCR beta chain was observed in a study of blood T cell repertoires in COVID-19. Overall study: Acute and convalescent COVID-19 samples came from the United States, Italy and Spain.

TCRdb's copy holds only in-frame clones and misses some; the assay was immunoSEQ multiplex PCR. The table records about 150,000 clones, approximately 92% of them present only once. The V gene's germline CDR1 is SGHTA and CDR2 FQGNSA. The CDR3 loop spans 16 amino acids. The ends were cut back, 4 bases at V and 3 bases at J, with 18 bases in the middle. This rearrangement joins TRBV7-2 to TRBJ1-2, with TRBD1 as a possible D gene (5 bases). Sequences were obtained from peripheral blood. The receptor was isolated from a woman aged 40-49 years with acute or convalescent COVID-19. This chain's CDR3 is CASSSMGRLVDYGYTF. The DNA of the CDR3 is TGTGCCAGCAGCTCTATGGGGCGCTTGGTAGACTATGGCTACACCTTC. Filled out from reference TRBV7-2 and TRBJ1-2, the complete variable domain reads GAGVSQSPSNKVTEKGKDVELRCDPISGHTALYWYRQSLGQGLEFLIYFQGNSAPDKSGLPSDRFSAERTGGSVSTLTIQRTQQEDSAVYLCASSSMGRLVDYGYTFGSGTRLTVV.